One TCR beta chain is described in this entry. This sample is part of a study of T cell changes during pregnancy in multiple sclerosis. V lost 4 bases to trimming and J lost 5 bases; unmatched junction nucleotides: 7. From germline, CDR1 is MDHEN and CDR2 SYDVKM. This CDR3 spans 15 amino acids. Some clones are missing from TCRdb's copy, which holds only in-frame ones; the method was immunoSEQ multiplex PCR. The table includes about 80,000 clones, 92% detected once. The sample consisted of peripheral blood, taken before pregnancy. The genes are TRBV28 and TRBJ2-3, with 9 bases aligning to TRBD1. The TCR was taken from a female donor with multiple sclerosis, enrolled in a pregnancy study. The CDR3 reads CASSSPGQGGDTQYF. The CDR3 DNA reads as TGTGCCAGCAGTTCCCCGGGACAGGGTGGAGATACGCAGTATTTT.